The entry below gives a single TCR beta chain sequence along with its context. Its specificity is unknown. The naive CD8 population came from CD45RO-negative cells selected for CCR7, without terminally differentiated effector memory CD45RA+ cells. The sample originates from a study of shared clonotypes between healthy human individuals. The CDR3 runs 14 residues. Trimming removed 6 bases from V and 6 bases from J, with 18 bases in between. In germline, CDR1 is MDHEN, CDR2 SYDVKM. Study-level findings and limits: Richness estimates generally favored naive over memory subsets.

Assay execution took place at the deep level. Original handling: Without quality scores, immunoSEQ junctional reads could not be filtered like full-length reads. The method was immunoSEQ multiplex PCR; TCRdb's version includes in-frame clones alone and lacks a portion of them. V and J calls and clone size are given by that table; D and trimming were obtained from the DNA. This repertoire shows about 550,000 clones, around 95% found once; its top ten account for 0.11%. The sequencing sample was made of naive CD8+ T cells sorted from blood. The chain employs TRBV28 and TRBJ2-7; weak D call: TRBD2 (7 bases). The receptor was derived from a woman in her 30s in good health. The CDR3: CASSPGEGPPEQYF. CDR3 bases: TGTGCCAGCAGCCCAGGGGAGGGCCCCCCCGAGCAGTACTTC.